Sequencing of this T cell receptor beta chain was carried out in a study of CD8+ T cells in alopecia areata. Regarding the study as a whole: On tofacitinib, scalp and blood still held many of the expanded lesional clones.

To note about this clone: Its cognate antigen is unknown.

After removal of 4 bases from V and 2 bases from J, the junction contained 3 bases not matched to a gene. CDR1 SGHRS and CDR2 YFSETQ come from the germline V gene. This CDR3 has 15 residues. After isolation, RNA underwent reverse transcription to generate cDNA as the sequencing template. Sequenced by immunoSEQ multiplex PCR; TCRdb stores in-frame clones only, minus some. In the table there are fewer than 200,000 clones, roughly 63% of which are singletons. The treatment was: oral pan-JAK inhibitor, 5-10 mg twice daily. The chain uses TRBV5-1 and TRBJ2-6, with 7 bases matching TRBD1. The TCR comes from a human donor with alopecia areata. Sequenced here: CD4+ T cells sorted from blood, sampled between weeks 55 and 65, from a patient treated with tofacitinib. CDR3 sequence: CASSPQGAGANVLTF. The CDR3 DNA reads TGCGCCAGCAGCCCCCAGGGGGCTGGGGCCAACGTCCTGACTTTC.